This T cell receptor (beta chain) emerged from a study of T cells after yellow fever vaccination. Points from the study as a whole: Re-detected after boosting: most primary clones, about 96% of CD4 and 88% of CD8.

Each CDR3 protein gets one entry after TCRdb re-called the 5' RACE reads with MiXCR. Of 500,000 to 650,000 distinct CDR3 sequences in the sample, roughly an eighth were seen once. To note about this clonotype: What it binds is unknown.

Trimming left V 5 bases short and J 3 bases short, with 17 bases between. Germline assignment: CDR1 MNHEY and CDR2 SVGEGT. The CDR3 extends over 15 amino acids. The starting material was PBMCs, obtained on the day of the yellow fever booster vaccination. This chain connects TRBV6-2 or TRBV6-3 to TRBJ2-7; D possibly matches TRBD1 or TRBD2 (5 bases each). The clonotype was recovered from a young man who received the YFV17D yellow fever vaccine. For the CDR3, the DNA is TGTGCCAGCAGTGGTCTTCGGGACGGGAACTACGAGCAGTACTTC. Protein sequence: CASSGLRDGNYEQYF.